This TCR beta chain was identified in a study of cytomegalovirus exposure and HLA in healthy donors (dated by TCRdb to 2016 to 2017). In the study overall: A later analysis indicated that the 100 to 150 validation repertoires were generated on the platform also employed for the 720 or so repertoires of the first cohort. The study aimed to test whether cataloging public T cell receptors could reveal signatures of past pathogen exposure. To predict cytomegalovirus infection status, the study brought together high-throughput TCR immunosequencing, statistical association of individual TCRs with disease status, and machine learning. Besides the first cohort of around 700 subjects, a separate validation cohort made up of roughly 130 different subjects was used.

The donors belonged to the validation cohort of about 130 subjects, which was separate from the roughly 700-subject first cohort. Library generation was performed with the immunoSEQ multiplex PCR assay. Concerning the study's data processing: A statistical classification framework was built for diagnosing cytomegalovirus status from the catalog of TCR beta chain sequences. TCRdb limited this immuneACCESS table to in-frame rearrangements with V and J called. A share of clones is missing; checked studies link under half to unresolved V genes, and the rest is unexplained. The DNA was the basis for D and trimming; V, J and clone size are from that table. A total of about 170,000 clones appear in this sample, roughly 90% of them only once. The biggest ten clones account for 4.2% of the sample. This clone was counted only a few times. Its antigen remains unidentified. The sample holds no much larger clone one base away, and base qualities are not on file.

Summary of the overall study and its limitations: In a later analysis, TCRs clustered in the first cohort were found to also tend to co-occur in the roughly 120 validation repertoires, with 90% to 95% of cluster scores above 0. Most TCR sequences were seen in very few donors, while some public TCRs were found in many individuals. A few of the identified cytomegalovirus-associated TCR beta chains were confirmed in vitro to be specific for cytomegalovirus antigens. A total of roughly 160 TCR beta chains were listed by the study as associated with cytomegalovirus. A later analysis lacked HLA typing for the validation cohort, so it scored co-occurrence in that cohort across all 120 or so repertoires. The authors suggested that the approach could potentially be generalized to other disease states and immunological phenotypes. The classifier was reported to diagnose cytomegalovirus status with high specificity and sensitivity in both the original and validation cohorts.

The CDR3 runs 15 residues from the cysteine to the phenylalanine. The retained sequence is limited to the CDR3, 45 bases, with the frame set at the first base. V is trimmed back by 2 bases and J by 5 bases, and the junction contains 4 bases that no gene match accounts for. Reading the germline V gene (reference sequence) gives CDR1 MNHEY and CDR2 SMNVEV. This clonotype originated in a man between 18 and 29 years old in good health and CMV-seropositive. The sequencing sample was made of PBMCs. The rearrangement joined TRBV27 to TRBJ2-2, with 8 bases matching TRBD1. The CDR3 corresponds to CASSLDRGATGELFF. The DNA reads TGTGCCAGCAGTTTAGACAGGGGCGCTACCGGGGAGCTGTTTTTT.